This TCR beta chain was retrieved from a study of blood T cell repertoires in COVID-19. This clone has a count of ten or more. The method was immunoSEQ multiplex PCR; TCRdb's version includes in-frame clones alone and lacks a portion of them. The table has about 210,000 clones, 70% to 85% seen once; the top ten hold approximately 8%. This CDR3 region has 13 residues. CDR1 MDHEN and CDR2 SYDVKM come from the germline V gene. Deletions cut 2 bases from V and 5 bases from J, with 9 bases between. J is TRBJ1-1 and V is TRBV28; D remains ambiguous. Sequenced: peripheral blood. This TCR came from a woman older than 75 with COVID-19, enrolled during active disease. The CDR3 nucleotides read TGTGCCAGCAGTTTAACGGGGAAGACTGAAGCTTTCTTT. As protein: CASSLTGKTEAFF.